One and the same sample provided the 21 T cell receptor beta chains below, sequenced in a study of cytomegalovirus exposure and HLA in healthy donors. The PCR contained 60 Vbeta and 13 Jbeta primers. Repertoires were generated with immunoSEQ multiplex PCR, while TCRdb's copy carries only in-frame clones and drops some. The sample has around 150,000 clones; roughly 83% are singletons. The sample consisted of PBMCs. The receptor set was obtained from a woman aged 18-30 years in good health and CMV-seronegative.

CDR3 DNA sequence: TGTGCCTGGACAGTGAGGAATTCACCCCTCCACTTT. It is translated as CAWTVRNSPLHF. The chain recombines TRBV30 with TRBJ1-6; D unresolved. The CDR3 contains 12 residues. The germline V gene encodes CDR1 GTSNPN and CDR2 SVGIG (reference sequence). The V gene lost 4 bases and the J gene lost 7 bases, with 8 bases spanning the gap.

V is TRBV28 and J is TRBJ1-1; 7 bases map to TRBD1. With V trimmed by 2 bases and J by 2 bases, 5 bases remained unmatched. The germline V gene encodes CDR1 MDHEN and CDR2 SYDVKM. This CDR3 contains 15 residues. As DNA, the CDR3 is TGTGCCAGCAGTTTACACAGGGGTAGTAACACTGAAGCTTTCTTT. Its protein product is CASSLHRGSNTEAFF.

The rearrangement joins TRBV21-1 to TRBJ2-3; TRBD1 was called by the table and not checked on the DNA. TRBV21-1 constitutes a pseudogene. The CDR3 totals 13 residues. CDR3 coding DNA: TGTGCCAGCAGCAAAGGGGACAGGGATACGCAGTATTTT. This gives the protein CASSKGDRDTQYF.

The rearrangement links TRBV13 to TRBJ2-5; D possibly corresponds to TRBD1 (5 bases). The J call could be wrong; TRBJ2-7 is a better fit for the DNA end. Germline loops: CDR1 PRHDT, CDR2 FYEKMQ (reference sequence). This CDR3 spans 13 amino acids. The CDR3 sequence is CASSLDRPHEQYF. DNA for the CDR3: TGTGCCAGCAGCTTAGACAGGCCCCACGAGCAGTACTTC.

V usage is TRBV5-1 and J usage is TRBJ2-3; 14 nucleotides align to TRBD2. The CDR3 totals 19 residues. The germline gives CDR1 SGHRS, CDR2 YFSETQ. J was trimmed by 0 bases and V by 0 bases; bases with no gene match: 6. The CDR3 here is CASSLAGGLAGDSTDTQYF. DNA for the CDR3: TGCGCCAGCAGCTTGGCCGGGGGACTAGCGGGGGATAGCACAGATACGCAGTATTTT.

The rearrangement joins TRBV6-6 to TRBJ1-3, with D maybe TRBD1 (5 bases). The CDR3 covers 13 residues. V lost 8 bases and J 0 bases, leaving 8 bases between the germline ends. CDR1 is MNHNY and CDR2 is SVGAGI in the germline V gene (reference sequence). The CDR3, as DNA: TGTGCCAGCCGACAGAGCTCTGGAAACACCATATATTTT. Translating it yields CASRQSSGNTIYF.

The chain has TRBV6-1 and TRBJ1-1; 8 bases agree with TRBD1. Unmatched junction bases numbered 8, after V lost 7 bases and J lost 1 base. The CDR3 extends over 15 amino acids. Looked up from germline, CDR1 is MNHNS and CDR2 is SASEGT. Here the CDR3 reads CASKKRTGPNTEAFF. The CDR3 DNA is TGTGCCAGCAAAAAAAGGACAGGGCCGAACACTGAAGCTTTCTTT.

This CDR3 reads CAIRDRENSPLHF. For the CDR3, the DNA is TGTGCCATCAGGGACAGGGAGAATTCACCCCTCCACTTT. The rearrangement joins TRBV10-3 to TRBJ1-6, with 8 bases matching TRBD1. The V gene's germline CDR1 is ENHRY and CDR2 SYGVKD. The junction had 2 bases not matched to a gene; V was cut back by 6 bases and J by 7 bases. This CDR3 has 13 amino acids.

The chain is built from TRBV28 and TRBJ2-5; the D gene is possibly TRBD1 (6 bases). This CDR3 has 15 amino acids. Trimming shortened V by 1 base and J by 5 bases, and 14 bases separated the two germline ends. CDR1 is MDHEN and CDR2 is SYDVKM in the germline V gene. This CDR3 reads CASSLLTGRRETQYF. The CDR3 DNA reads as TGTGCCAGCAGTTTATTAACAGGGCGCAGGGAGACCCAGTACTTC.

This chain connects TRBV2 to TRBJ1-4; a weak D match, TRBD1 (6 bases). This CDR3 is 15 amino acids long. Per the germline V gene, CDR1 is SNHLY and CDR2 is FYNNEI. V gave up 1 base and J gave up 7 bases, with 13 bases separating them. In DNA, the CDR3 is TGTGCCAGCAGTGAAGGGGGGCAGTTTGGTGAAAAACTGTTTTTT. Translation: CASSEGGQFGEKLFF.

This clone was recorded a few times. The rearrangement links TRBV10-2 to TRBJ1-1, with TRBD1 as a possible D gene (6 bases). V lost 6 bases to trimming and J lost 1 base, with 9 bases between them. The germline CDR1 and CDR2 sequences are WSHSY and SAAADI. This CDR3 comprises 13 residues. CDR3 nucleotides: TGCGCCAGCAGCTTGACAGGGAACACTGAAGCTTTCTTT. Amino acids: CASSLTGNTEAFF.

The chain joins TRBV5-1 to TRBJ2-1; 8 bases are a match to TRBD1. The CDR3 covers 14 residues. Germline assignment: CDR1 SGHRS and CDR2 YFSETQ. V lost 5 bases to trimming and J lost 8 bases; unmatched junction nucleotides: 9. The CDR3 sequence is CASRPTGAPHEQFF. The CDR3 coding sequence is TGCGCCAGCAGACCGACAGGGGCCCCCCATGAGCAGTTCTTC. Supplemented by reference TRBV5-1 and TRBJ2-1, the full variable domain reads KAGVTQTPRYLIKTRGQQVTLSCSPISGHRSVSWYQQTPGQGLQFLFEYFSETQRNKGNFPGRFSGRQFSNSRSEMNVSTLELGDSALYLCASRPTGAPHEQFFGPGTRLTVL.

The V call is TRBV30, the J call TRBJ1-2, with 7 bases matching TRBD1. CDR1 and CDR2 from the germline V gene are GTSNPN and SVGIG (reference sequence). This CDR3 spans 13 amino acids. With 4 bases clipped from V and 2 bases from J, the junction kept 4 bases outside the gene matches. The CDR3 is CAWTRGQNYGYTF. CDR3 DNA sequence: TGTGCCTGGACTAGGGGACAGAACTATGGCTACACCTTC.

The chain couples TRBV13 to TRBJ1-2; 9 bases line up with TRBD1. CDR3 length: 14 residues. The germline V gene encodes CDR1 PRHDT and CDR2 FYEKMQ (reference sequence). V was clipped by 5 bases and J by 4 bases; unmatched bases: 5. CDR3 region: CASSITGGLYGYTF. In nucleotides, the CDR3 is TGTGCCAGCAGCATAACAGGGGGCCTCTATGGCTACACCTTC.

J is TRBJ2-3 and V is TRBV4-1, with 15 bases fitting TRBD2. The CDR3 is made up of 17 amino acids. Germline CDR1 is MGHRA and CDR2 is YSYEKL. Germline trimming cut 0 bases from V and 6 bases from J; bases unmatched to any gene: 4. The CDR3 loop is CASSQEGLAGGLDTQYF. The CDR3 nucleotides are TGCGCCAGCAGCCAAGAAGGACTAGCGGGGGGGCTCGATACGCAGTATTTT.

The CDR3 spells CASSQDPGLADEQYF. The CDR3, as DNA: TGCGCCAGCAGCCAAGATCCCGGACTAGCGGACGAGCAGTACTTC. The chain recombines TRBV4-1 with TRBJ2-7; 10 bases are a match to TRBD2. The germline gives CDR1 MGHRA, CDR2 YSYEKL. The CDR3 contains 15 residues. V dropped 0 bases and J dropped 5; count of bases not matched to a gene: 4.

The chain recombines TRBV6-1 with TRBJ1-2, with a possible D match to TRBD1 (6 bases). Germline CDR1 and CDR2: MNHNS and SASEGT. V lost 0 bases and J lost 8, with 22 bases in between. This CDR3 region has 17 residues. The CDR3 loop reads CASSEAMVGRGSRGYTF. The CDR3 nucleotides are TGTGCCAGCAGTGAAGCGATGGTCGGGAGGGGGAGTCGCGGCTACACCTTC.

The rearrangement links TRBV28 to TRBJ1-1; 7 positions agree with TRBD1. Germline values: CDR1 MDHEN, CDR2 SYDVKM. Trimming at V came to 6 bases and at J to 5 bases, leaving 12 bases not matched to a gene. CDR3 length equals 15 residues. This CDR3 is CASRPTGPVATEAFF. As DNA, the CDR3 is TGTGCCAGCAGGCCGACAGGGCCCGTGGCTACTGAAGCTTTCTTT. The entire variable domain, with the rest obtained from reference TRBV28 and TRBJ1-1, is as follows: DVKVTQSSRYLVKRTGEKVFLECVQDMDHENMFWYRQDPGLGLRLIYFSYDVKMKEKGDIPEGYSVSREKKERFSLILESASTNQTSMYLCASRPTGPVATEAFFGQGTRLTVV.

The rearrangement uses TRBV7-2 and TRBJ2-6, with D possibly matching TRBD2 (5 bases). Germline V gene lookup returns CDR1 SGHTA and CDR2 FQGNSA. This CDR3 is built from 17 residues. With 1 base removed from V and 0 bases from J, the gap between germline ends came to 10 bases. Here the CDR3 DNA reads TGTGCCAGCAGCTTAGTAGAGGGTATCTCTGGGGCCAACGTCCTGACTTTC. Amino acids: CASSLVEGISGANVLTF. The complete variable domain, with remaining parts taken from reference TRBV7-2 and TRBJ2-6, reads GAGVSQSPSNKVTEKGKDVELRCDPISGHTALYWYRQSLGQGLEFLIYFQGNSAPDKSGLPSDRFSAERTGGSVSTLTIQRTQQEDSAVYLCASSLVEGISGANVLTFGAGSRLTVL.

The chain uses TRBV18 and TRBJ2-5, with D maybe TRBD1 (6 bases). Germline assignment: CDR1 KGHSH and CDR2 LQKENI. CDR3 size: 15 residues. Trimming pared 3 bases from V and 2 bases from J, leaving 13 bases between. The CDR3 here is CASSPLTGKQETQYF. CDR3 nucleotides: TGTGCCAGCTCACCCCTCACAGGGAAGCAAGAGACCCAGTACTTC.

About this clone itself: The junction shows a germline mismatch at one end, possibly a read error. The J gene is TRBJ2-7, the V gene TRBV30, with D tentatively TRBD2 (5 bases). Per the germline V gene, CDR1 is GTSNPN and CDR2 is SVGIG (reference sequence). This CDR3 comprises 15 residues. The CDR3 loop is CAWSLAPDGSYDQYF. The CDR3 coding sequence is TGTGCCTGGAGTCTAGCCCCGGACGGCTCCTACGACCAGTACTTC.